The 9 T cell receptor beta chains below come from one sample, sequenced in a study of monozygotic twins with inflammatory bowel disease. TCRdb re-called the 5' RACE reads and shows each CDR3 protein once, DNA omitted. With about 450,000 distinct CDR3 sequences in the sample, the ten largest clones hold 2% to 3%. The sample consisted of blood. All receptors come from a human donor with ulcerative colitis or Crohn's disease, or a healthy co-twin of an affected twin (not recorded which).

This chain connects TRBV10-3 to TRBJ2-7; as DNA is missing, the TRBD1 call by TCRdb cannot be tested. The CDR3 sequence is 13 residues long. CDR1 is ENHRY, CDR2 SYGVKD, per germline. The CDR3 region is CAISPGQMHEQYF.

The chain recombines TRBV5-1 with TRBJ2-1; TCRdb calls TRBD2, which cannot be checked without DNA. Germline CDR1 and CDR2: SGHRS and YFSETQ. CDR3 length: 15 residues. The CDR3 loop reads CASSRAGTSDREQFF.

The V gene is TRBV5-1, the J gene TRBJ2-7; TCRdb calls TRBD1, which cannot be checked without DNA. CDR3 size: 15 residues. Per the germline V gene, CDR1 is SGHRS and CDR2 is YFSETQ. The chain's CDR3 is CASSRPGAGSYEQYF.

The gene calls are TRBV20-1 and TRBJ2-5; as DNA is missing, the TRBD1 call by TCRdb cannot be tested. Looked up from germline, CDR1 is DFQATT and CDR2 is SNEGSKA (reference sequence). The CDR3 contains 15 residues. CDR3 region: CSAGPGHEGDETQYF.

CDR3 loop: CSAIRDGYEQYF. The chain recombines TRBV20-1 with TRBJ2-7; TCRdb calls TRBD1, which cannot be checked without DNA. The V gene's germline CDR1 is DFQATT and CDR2 SNEGSKA (reference sequence). This CDR3 has 12 amino acids.

V and J are TRBV7-9 and TRBJ1-2; as DNA is missing, the TRBD1 call by TCRdb cannot be tested. CDR3 size: 15 residues. CDR1 is SEHNR, CDR2 FQNEAQ, per germline (reference sequence). The CDR3 reads CASSLAIDRDYGYTF.

This rearrangement joins TRBV3-1 to TRBJ2-3; as DNA is missing, the TRBD2 call by TCRdb cannot be tested. CDR1 and CDR2 (germline): LGHDT, YNNKEL (reference sequence). This CDR3 is built from 19 residues. The CDR3 reads CASSQPGLAGGQRADTQYF.

This chain uses TRBV7-2 with TRBJ1-1; TCRdb selects TRBD1, and the lack of DNA leaves this call unchecked. CDR1 SGHTA and CDR2 FQGNSA come from the germline V gene. The CDR3 covers 15 residues. The chain's CDR3 is CASSITGTANTEAFF.

CDR3 region: CSARYGLPDTQYF. This sequence joins TRBV20-1 and TRBJ2-3; checking the TCRdb D call of TRBD2 is not possible without DNA. This CDR3 is built from 13 residues. Germline CDR1 reads DFQATT; CDR2 reads SNEGSKA (reference sequence).